This TCR beta chain comes out of a study of blood T cell repertoires in COVID-19 (dated by TCRdb to 2018 to 2020). About the investigation overall: Samples covering the acute and convalescent phases of COVID-19 were provided by collaborators in the United States, Italy and Spain. The material from the prospective study consisted of cDNA or gDNA derived from T cells, B-cell-depleted T cells, or PBMCs. Deeply sampled blood TCRbeta repertoires from subjects exposed to, actively infected with, or recovered from COVID-19 were included in the dataset. A freely available public database, intended as a resource for researchers studying the immune response to SARS-CoV-2, is where the repertoires were released. The samples were drawn from the first 160 participants of the ongoing ImmuneRACE study and from 1,200 or so subjects provided by 6 global collaborators. A de-identified subject ID, COVID-19 status, age in years and sex were almost always included in the sample metadata. HLA class I and class II types, where available, came from metadata supplied by the sample provider rather than from assay-based typing.

In the prospective study, participants were roughly 18 to 100 years old, resided in 24 geographic areas of the United States, and were enrolled through a virtual design. Cohort assignment in the prospective study relied on participant-reported clinical history from a screening survey and a study questionnaire. A participant counted as exposed if, within 2 weeks of entering the study, that participant had been in contact with someone who had a PCR-confirmed or clinician-diagnosed COVID-19 case. In the prospective study, whole blood, serum and a nasopharyngeal or oropharyngeal swab were collected from each participant by mobile phlebotomists. Over a roughly 2-month period, participants in the prospective study had the option of providing additional blood draws and questionnaires. Prospective study blood samples were shipped either frozen or at room temperature before DNA extraction. CDR1 and CDR2 are drawn from the germline V gene (reference sequence): SEHNR, FQNEAQ. The germline V and J ends show losses of 4 bases and 1 base respectively, and no gene match explains 1 base of the junction. The cysteine opens and the phenylalanine closes a CDR3 of 13 amino acids. The entry retains the CDR3 DNA only, 39 bases that are in frame from base 1.

Beyond this particular receptor, the publication reports: Clinical and demographic metadata were provided uncurated, with the amount varying by source and participant.

TCRbeta CDR3 regions were amplified from genomic DNA using the immunoSEQ Assay, a bias-controlled multiplex PCR. In the source study's methods: The number of nucleated cells in each sample was estimated by amplification of reference gene primers within the assay. To quantify the absolute abundance of each unique TCRbeta CDR3 rearrangement, sequence reads were collapsed and filtered. For each sample, productive Simpson clonality was calculated by taking the square root of Simpson's diversity index across productive rearrangements. TCRdb re-hosts the immuneACCESS table, in-frame sequences only. Its copies lack some clones; in the studies checked, an unresolved V gene accounts for under half of them, and the cause for the rest is not known. V, J and clone size are those of that table, while D and trimming were read from the DNA. The sample includes 130,000 to 150,000 clones, with roughly 84% observed a single time. The ten biggest clones cover roughly 5.5% of the sample.

With respect to this clone: Its antigen remains undetermined. No much larger clonotype is one base removed from it; base qualities were not supplied. Other DNA sequences within the sample encode an identical CDR3.

The receptor was isolated from a woman aged 45-65 years who had been exposed to COVID-19. The rearranged chain carries TRBV7-9 and TRBJ2-7; TRBD2 agrees with 7 junctional bases. Sample: PBMCs or T cells enriched from blood (not recorded which). The CDR3 corresponds to CASSSSGSYEQYF. The nucleotide sequence reads TGTGCCAGCAGCTCTAGCGGATCCTACGAGCAGTACTTC.